This TCR beta chain was found in a study of CD8 T cells in Susac syndrome. At the level of the study: Clinical remission applied to under 10 sequenced Susac syndrome patients, and roughly six had active disease.

V gave up 6 bases and J gave up 7 bases, with 10 bases separating them. CDR3 size: 12 residues. The germline V gene encodes CDR1 LGHDT and CDR2 YNNKEL (reference sequence). Reverse transcription of roughly 0.5 to 1 ug RNA was performed with random hexamers. Amplification of TCR beta CDR3 across 54 Vbeta and 13 Jbeta was performed with immunoSEQ multiplex PCR. MiXCR was run by TCRdb on the immunoSEQ multiplex PCR reads, yielding one entry per CDR3 protein. The sample records more than 100,000 distinct CDR3 sequences, 96% being singletons. This clonotype is a singleton in its sample. The authors sequenced TCR beta from blood CD8+ and CD4+ T cells.

The origin of this receptor is a human donor with Susac syndrome. Sample: CD4+ T cells from PBMCs. The V gene is TRBV3-1, the J gene TRBJ2-1; D call uncertain. In nucleotides, the CDR3 is TGTGCCAGCAGTCAGAAGCGAAATGAGCAGTTCTTC. Translation gives CASSQKRNEQFF.